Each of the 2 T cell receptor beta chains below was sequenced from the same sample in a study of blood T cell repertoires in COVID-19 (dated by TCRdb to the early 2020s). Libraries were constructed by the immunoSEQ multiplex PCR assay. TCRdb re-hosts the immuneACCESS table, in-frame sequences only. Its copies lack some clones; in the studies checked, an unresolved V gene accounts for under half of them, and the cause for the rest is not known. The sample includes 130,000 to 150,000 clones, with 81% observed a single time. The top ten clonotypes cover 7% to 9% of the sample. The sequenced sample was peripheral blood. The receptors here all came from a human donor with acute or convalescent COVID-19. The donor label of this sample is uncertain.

CDR3 DNA: TGTGCCAGCAGCCCTGGACAGACCTACGAGCAGTACGTC. Translated, it gives CASSPGQTYEQYV. The chain has TRBV7-8 and TRBJ2-7; tentatively, D is TRBD1 (6 bases). V gave up 5 bases and J gave up 2 bases, with 10 bases separating them. CDR3 length: 13 residues. The V gene's germline CDR1 is SGHVS and CDR2 FQNEAQ.

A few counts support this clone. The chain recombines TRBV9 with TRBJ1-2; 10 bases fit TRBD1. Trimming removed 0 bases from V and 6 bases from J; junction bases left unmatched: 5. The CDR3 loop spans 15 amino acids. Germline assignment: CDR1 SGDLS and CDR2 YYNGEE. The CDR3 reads CASSVATTGGDGYTF. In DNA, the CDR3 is TGTGCCAGCAGCGTAGCTACGACAGGGGGCGATGGCTACACCTTC.